This T cell receptor beta chain was found in a study of response to subunit inactivated influenza vaccine. One entry per CDR3 protein results from TCRdb running MiXCR on the RT-PCR reads. The sample shows about 700,000 distinct CDR3 sequences, about 14% of them seen only once. Germline V gene data show CDR1 as LGHDT and CDR2 as YNNKEL (reference sequence). This CDR3 contains 14 residues. V lost 1 base and J lost 7, with 12 bases in between. The chain has TRBV3-1 and TRBJ2-3; D not resolved. The source material was PBMCs from blood, sampled about 14 days before vaccination. The sequence was collected from a man in his fifties or sixties who received an inactivated influenza vaccine. CDR3 DNA sequence: TGTGCCAGCAGCCAAGGGTTGGGTAGCTATACGCAGTATTTT. Protein: CASSQGLGSYTQYF.